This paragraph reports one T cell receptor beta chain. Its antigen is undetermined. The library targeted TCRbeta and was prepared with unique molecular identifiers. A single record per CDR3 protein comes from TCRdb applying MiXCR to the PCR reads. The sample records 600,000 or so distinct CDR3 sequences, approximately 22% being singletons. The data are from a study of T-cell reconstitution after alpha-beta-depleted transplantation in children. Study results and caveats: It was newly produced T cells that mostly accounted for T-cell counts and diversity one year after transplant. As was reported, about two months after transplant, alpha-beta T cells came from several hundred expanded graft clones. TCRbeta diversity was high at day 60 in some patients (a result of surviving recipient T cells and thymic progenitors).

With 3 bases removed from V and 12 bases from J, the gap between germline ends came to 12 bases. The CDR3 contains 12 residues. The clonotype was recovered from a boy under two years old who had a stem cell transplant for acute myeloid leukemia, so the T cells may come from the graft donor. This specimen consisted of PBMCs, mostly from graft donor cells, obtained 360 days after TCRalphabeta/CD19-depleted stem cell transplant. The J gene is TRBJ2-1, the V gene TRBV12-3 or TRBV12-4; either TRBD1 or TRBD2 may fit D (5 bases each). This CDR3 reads CASSFLGEVQFF. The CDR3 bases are TGTGCCAGCAGTTTTTTGGGGGAAGTGCAGTTCTTC.